This T cell receptor beta chain was recovered during a study of human T cells and chemical hapten exposure. Study findings and constraints: Significantly greater numbers of large CDR3 similarity clusters came from expanded TCRs than from controls.

Time point defined: pre-sensitization, week 0. The treatment was: therapeutic diphenylcyclopropenone sensitization with weekly scalp DPC. Each donor was an alopecia patient between 18 and 70 years of age who qualified for DPC. Comment on this clonotype: The antigen is not known.

In TCRdb, the RACE reads were re-called with MiXCR into one record per CDR3 protein. Of around 120,000 distinct CDR3 sequences listed, roughly 14% are singletons. This CDR3 has 18 amino acids. V was clipped by 5 bases and J by 5 bases; unmatched bases: 20. From germline, CDR1 is MNHEY and CDR2 SVGEGT. This TCR was recovered from a woman aged 18-30 years with alopecia areata. Some clones in this sample may be carry-over from other donors' samples. This rearrangement joins TRBV6-2 or TRBV6-3 to TRBJ2-5; 7 nucleotides agree with TRBD1. Sequencing used whole blood, obtained in connection with sensitization to the hapten diphenylcyclopropenone (DPC). CDR3 in amino acids: CASSAHGTENPHGETQYF. CDR3 coding DNA: TGTGCCAGCAGTGCGCACGGGACAGAAAATCCCCACGGCGAGACCCAGTACTTC.